Below are 11 T cell receptor beta chains sequenced from a single sample in a study of cytomegalovirus exposure and HLA in healthy donors. Amplification used 60 Vbeta primers and 13 Jbeta primers. TCRdb's table, derived via immunoSEQ multiplex PCR, lists solely in-frame clones and lacks some. The sample holds 84,000 or so clones, approximately 60% seen once. The sample consisted of PBMCs. These receptors originate from a woman aged 25 to 39 in good health and CMV-seropositive.

The chain uses TRBV6-5 and TRBJ1-2; 8 nucleotides match TRBD1. Germline loops: CDR1 MNHEY, CDR2 SVGAGI. This CDR3 region has 15 residues. Losses at the gene ends were 5 bases for V and 0 bases for J; bases not matched to a gene: 5. In nucleotides, the CDR3 is TGTGCCAGCAGTCCGCAGGGGGCCTCTAACTATGGCTACACCTTC. Protein: CASSPQGASNYGYTF.

This clone was seen only a few times. The V call is TRBV5-5, the J call TRBJ1-5; D is ambiguous. With 4 bases removed from V and 0 bases from J, the gap between germline ends came to 8 bases. The CDR3 extends over 14 amino acids. Per germline, CDR1 SGHKS and CDR2 YYEKEE (reference sequence). The CDR3 nucleotides read TGTGCCAGCAGCGCCACAAGTAGCAATCAGCCCCAGCATTTT. Protein sequence: CASSATSSNQPQHF.

The J gene is TRBJ1-4, the V gene TRBV5-1; D may be TRBD1 (5 bases). The V end was cut by 5 bases, the J end by 8 bases, with 16 bases between. The germline CDR1 and CDR2 sequences are SGHRS and YFSETQ. The CDR3 totals 14 residues. The CDR3 loop is CASSRGTSGEKLFF. As DNA, the CDR3 is TGCGCCAGCAGTAGGGGAACCTCTGGGGAAAAACTGTTTTTT.

V is TRBV7-7 and J is TRBJ2-1, with 7 bases matching TRBD1. There are 14 residues in the CDR3. Germline lookup yields CDR1 SSHAT and CDR2 FNYEAQ (reference sequence). Germline trimming cut 5 bases from V and 6 bases from J; bases unmatched to any gene: 7. DNA of the CDR3: TGTGCCAGCAGCCCGGTAGGGGGCGGCAATGAGCAGTTCTTC. Translation: CASSPVGGGNEQFF.

V and J are TRBV7-9 and TRBJ2-4; D possibly corresponds to TRBD1 (6 bases). Looked up from germline, CDR1 is SEHNR and CDR2 is FQNEAQ (reference sequence). Deletions cut 5 bases from V and 2 bases from J, with 10 bases between. The CDR3 totals 14 residues. CDR3 region: CASSPQGTKNIQYF. For the CDR3, the DNA is TGTGCCAGCAGCCCACAGGGTACCAAAAACATTCAGTACTTC.

The chain carries TRBV6-6 and TRBJ1-1; 9 nucleotides align to TRBD1. Per the germline V gene, CDR1 is MNHNY and CDR2 is SVGAGI (reference sequence). CDR3 size: 15 residues. The V segment lost 1 base and the J segment 7 bases; nucleotides outside the gene matches: 7. CDR3 DNA: TGTGCCAGCAGTTACTGGGCGACAGGGGGTAATGAAGCTTTCTTT. Its translation: CASSYWATGGNEAFF.

The CDR3 DNA is TGTGCCAGCAGCCCGGGAGGGTCTAACTATGGCTACACCTTC. It specifies CASSPGGSNYGYTF. The gene calls are TRBV27 and TRBJ1-2; D gene unclear. CDR1 and CDR2 (germline): MNHEY, SMNVEV (reference sequence). The CDR3 has 14 residues. Trimming cost V 6 bases and J 0 bases, with 11 bases left between them.

This clone was detected a few times. The CDR3 nucleotides read TGTGCCAGCAGCCCCACCGGGGTAGCTAATGAAAAACTGTTTTTT. Encoded protein: CASSPTGVANEKLFF. The chain recombines TRBV28 with TRBJ1-4; D is uncertain. Trimming took off 6 bases at V and 3 bases at J, with 14 bases between the two ends. The CDR3 spans 15 residues. Germline V CDR1 and CDR2: MDHEN, SYDVKM.

The V and J genes are TRBV27 and TRBJ1-2; TRBD1 might be the D (5 bases). Germline V gene sequence: CDR1 MNHEY, CDR2 SMNVEV (reference sequence). Trimming stripped 5 bases from V and 4 bases from J, with 14 bases between. The CDR3 is made up of 14 amino acids. This chain's CDR3 is CASSPRQSIYGYTF. In DNA, the CDR3 is TGTGCCAGCAGTCCGCGACAGAGCATCTATGGCTACACCTTC.

CDR3 residues: CASSDLPERIRGYNEQFF. CDR3 in DNA: TGTGCCAGCAGTGACCTCCCAGAGCGGATTCGGGGCTACAATGAGCAGTTCTTC. The chain carries TRBV6-1 and TRBJ2-1; TRBD2 is a possible D gene (5 bases). Germline V CDR1 and CDR2: MNHNS, SASEGT. Trimming shortened V by 3 bases and J by 3 bases, and 21 bases separated the two germline ends. The CDR3 extends over 18 amino acids.

This clone has a handful of counts. The chain uses TRBV2 and TRBJ1-2, with 7 bases fitting TRBD1. V trimming: 6 bases; J trimming: 7 bases; junction bases outside the gene matches: 8. This CDR3 has 13 residues. CDR1 and CDR2 from the germline V gene are SNHLY and FYNNEI. The CDR3 sequence: CASRGGTASGYTF. The CDR3 nucleotides are TGTGCCAGCAGAGGCGGGACAGCTTCTGGCTACACCTTC.